The TCR beta chain under discussion was sequenced for a study of tumor-infiltrating lymphocytes in primary liver carcinoma. Study-level background: The neoplasms were of stage T1-T3 N0M0, with dimensions of 4.2 to 10 cm across. Overall study results and limits: Tumor region pairs showed greater overlap than either tumor-adjacent or tumor-blood pairs did.

Germline CDR1 WSHSY, CDR2 SAAADI. With V trimmed by 2 bases and J by 4 bases, 6 bases remained unmatched. There are 19 residues in the CDR3. TCR beta cDNA was prepared out of around 460 ng total RNA by means of a constant-region primer. Sequencing libraries for TCR beta derived from three nested multiplex PCR rounds that used slightly modified ARM-PCR. For approximately 10 cycles apiece, the opening two PCR rounds ran with TRBV1-TRBV30 forward primers and a C-beta reverse primer. TCRdb re-called the multiplex PCR reads with MiXCR, one entry per CDR3 protein. This table has hundreds of thousands of distinct CDR3 sequences, more than 55% appearing once. Blood RNA was derived from unsorted whole blood, and germline DNA was extracted too. This clonotype was observed at least ten times. Its antigen is as yet unknown.

The rearrangement joins TRBV10-2 to TRBJ2-6; 15 bases are a match to TRBD2. This sequence was found in a woman in her 30s with primary liver carcinoma and hepatitis B virus infection. The sequenced sample was peripheral blood. The CDR3 sequence: CASSENGLAGGDGANVLTF. CDR3 sequence (DNA): TGCGCCAGCAGTGAGAACGGACTAGCGGGAGGGGACGGGGCCAACGTCCTGACTTTC.